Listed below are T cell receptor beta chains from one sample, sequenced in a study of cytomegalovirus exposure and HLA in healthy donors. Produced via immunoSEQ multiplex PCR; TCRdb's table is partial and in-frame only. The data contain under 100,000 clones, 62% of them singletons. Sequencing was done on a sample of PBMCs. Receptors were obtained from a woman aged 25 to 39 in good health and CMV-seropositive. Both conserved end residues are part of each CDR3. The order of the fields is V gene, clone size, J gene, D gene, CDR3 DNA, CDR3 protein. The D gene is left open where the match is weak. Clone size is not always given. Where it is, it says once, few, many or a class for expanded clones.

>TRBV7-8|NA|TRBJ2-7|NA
TGTGCCAGCACCTGGGGCAGCTCCTACGAGCAGTACTTC
CASTWGSSYEQYF
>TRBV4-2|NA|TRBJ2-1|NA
TGTGCCAGCAGCCAAGTAGGGGGTGAGCAGTTCTTC
CASSQVGGEQFF
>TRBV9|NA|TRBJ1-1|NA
TGTGCCAGCAGCGTAGCTCCCGAGGGGAGGTACACTGAAGCTTTCTTT
CASSVAPEGRYTEAFF
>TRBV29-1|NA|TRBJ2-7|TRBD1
TGCAGCGCCGCCGGGACAGGGATCTACGAGCAGTACTTC
CSAAGTGIYEQYF
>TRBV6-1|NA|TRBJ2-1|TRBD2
TGTGCCAGCAGGCTAGCGGGGGCTAATGAGCAGTTCTTC
CASRLAGANEQFF
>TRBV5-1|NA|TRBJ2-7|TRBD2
TGCGCCAGCAGCTTGGAGGCTAGCGGGGATTACGAGCAGTACTTC
CASSLEASGDYEQYF
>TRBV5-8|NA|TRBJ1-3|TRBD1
TGTGCCAGCAGCCGCGGACAGGGCGGCTCTGGAAACACCATATATTTT
CASSRGQGGSGNTIYF
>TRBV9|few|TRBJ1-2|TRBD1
TGTGCCAGCAGCGCCGGACAGGCACTCTATGGCTACACCTTC
CASSAGQALYGYTF
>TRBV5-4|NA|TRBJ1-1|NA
TGTGCCAGCACCCAAACGGGGATCATGAACACTGAAGCTTTCTTT
CASTQTGIMNTEAFF
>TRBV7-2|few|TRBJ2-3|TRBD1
TGTGCCAGCAGCTACCGGGACAGGGCCGCAGATACGCAGTATTTT
CASSYRDRAADTQYF
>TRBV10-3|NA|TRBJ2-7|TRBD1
TGTGCCATCGGAGACAGGGGAGGCTACGAGCAGTACTTC
CAIGDRGGYEQYF
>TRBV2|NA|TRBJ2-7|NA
TGTGCCAGCAAAGGGGACTCCTACGAGCAGTACTTC
CASKGDSYEQYF
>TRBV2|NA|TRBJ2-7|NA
TGTGCCAGCAGTGACTGGAGCTACGAGCAGTACTTC
CASSDWSYEQYF
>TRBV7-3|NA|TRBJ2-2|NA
TGTGCCAGCAGCACTAATACACCGAACACCGGGGAGCTGTTTTTT
CASSTNTPNTGELFF
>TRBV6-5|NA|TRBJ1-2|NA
TGTGCCAGCAGTTACTCCTCCGGAGATGGCAATGGCTACACCTTC
CASSYSSGDGNGYTF
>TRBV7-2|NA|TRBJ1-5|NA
TGTGCCAGCAGCTTATACCGGGGAAGGACCGAAGATCAGCCCCAGCATTTT
CASSLYRGRTEDQPQHF
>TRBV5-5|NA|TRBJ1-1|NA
TGTGCCAGCACCTTCACAGGGAGCGACACTGAAGCTTTCTTT
CASTFTGSDTEAFF
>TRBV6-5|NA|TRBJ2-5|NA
TGTGCCAGCAGTCGACATCTATGGGAGACCCAGTACTTC
CASSRHLWETQYF
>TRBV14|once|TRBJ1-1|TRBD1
TGTGCCAGCAGCCTTATACCGGGACAGAAAGCTTTCTTT
CASSLIPGQKAFF
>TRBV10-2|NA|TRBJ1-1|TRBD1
TGCGCCAGCTCTCAGGGGGTATGGACTGAAGCTTTCTTT
CASSQGVWTEAFF
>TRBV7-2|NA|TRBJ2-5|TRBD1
TGTGCCAGCAGCCTACAGGGGGCGAAGACCCAGTACTTC
CASSLQGAKTQYF
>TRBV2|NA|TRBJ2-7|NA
TGTGCCAGTCACCGGGTCCCGACTGGAGAGCAGTACTTC
CASHRVPTGEQYF
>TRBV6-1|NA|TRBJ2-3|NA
TGTGCCAGCAGTGAAATCCTCCCCCGGTCCACAGATACGCAGTATTTT
CASSEILPRSTDTQYF
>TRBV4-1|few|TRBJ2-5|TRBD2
TGCGCCAGCAGCCAAGGGGCTAGCGGGGAAGGGGAGACCCAGTACTTC
CASSQGASGEGETQYF
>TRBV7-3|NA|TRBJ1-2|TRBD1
TGTGCCAGCAGCTCACCCACTGACAGGGCCAATTTCTTC
CASSSPTDRANFF
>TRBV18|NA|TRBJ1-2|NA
TGTGCCAGCTCACCATATGGGCAGGGGAACGGCTACACCTTC
CASSPYGQGNGYTF
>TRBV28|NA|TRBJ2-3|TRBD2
TGTGCCAGCAGTTCCCTCGGGGCGGGGGGTTGGGATACGCAGTATTTT
CASSSLGAGGWDTQYF
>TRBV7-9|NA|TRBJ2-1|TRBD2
TGTTCCAGCAGCTATCCCCTCAGACTAGCGGGGGGATCCAATGAGCAGTTCTTC
CSSSYPLRLAGGSNEQFF
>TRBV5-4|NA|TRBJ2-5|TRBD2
TGTGCCAGCAGCCATCCCGGGACTAGCGGTGGGGAGACCCAGTACTTC
CASSHPGTSGGETQYF
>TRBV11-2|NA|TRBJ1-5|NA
TGTGCCAGCAGCCCTTCCGGGGGTGGCAATCAGCCCCAGCATTTT
CASSPSGGGNQPQHF
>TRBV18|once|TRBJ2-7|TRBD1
TGTGCCAGCTCACCCGGGGACAGGGAGGGCGAGCAGTACTTC
CASSPGDREGEQYF
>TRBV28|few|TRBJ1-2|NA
TGTGCCAGCACTCAGCGGGGAGACTATGGCTACACCTTC
CASTQRGDYGYTF
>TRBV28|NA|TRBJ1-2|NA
TGTGCCAGCAGGAGAACTTATGGCTACACCTTC
CASRRTYGYTF
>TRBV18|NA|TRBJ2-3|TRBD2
TGTGCCAGCCTGACTAGCGGGGGGACAACAGATACGCAGTATTTT
CASLTSGGTTDTQYF
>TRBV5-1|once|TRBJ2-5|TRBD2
TGCGCCAGCAGCTTGATTAGCGGGGGGGCGGAGACCCAGTACTTC
CASSLISGGAETQYF